Listed below are T cell receptor beta chains from one sample, sequenced in a study of shared clonotypes between healthy human individuals. Measured with immunoSEQ multiplex PCR; TCRdb has only the in-frame clones, and not every one. The profile shows nearly 2 million clones, about 95% of them singletons. Sequencing was performed on naive CD8+ T cells sorted from blood. These receptor sequences come from a man aged 18 to 30 in good health. Each CDR3 is given with its conserved first and last residue. Fields, in order: V gene, CDR3 length, clone size, D gene, J gene, CDR3 DNA, CDR3 protein. The D gene is left open where the match is weak. Size is stated for part of the rows, as once, few or many counts, or as a class when the clone is expanded.

V: TRBV7-2; length: 17; size: -; D: TRBD2; J: TRBJ2-3; DNA: TGTGCCAGCAGCTTAGCGGTTAGCGGGAGCGTGGGAGATACGCAGTATTTT; CDR3: CASSLAVSGSVGDTQYF
V: TRBV4-3; length: 15; size: -; D: -; J: TRBJ2-2; DNA: TGCGCCAGCAGCCAAGTGTGGGAATCCACCGGGGAGCTGTTTTTT; CDR3: CASSQVWESTGELFF
V: TRBV28; length: 14; size: -; D: -; J: TRBJ1-2; DNA: TGTGCCAGCAGTTGGGCAGGGGCGGTGAATGGCTACACCTTC; CDR3: CASSWAGAVNGYTF
V: TRBV5-1; length: 16; size: -; D: TRBD1; J: TRBJ2-2; DNA: TGCGCCAGCTTCGACAGGGGATTGACGGACACCGGGGAGCTGTTTTTT; CDR3: CASFDRGLTDTGELFF
V: TRBV6-4; length: 15; size: few; D: TRBD1; J: TRBJ2-3; DNA: TGTGCCAGCAGTGACGGGACAGGGGGCACAGATACGCAGTATTTT; CDR3: CASSDGTGGTDTQYF
V: TRBV19; length: 13; size: once; D: -; J: TRBJ2-3; DNA: TGTGCCAGTAGTATTGACGGGACAGATACGCAGTATTTT; CDR3: CASSIDGTDTQYF
V: TRBV4-1; length: 17; size: -; D: TRBD1; J: TRBJ2-7; DNA: TGCGCCAGCAGCCTTGACCCCGGGACAGGGGCACCTCTCGAGCAGTACTTC; CDR3: CASSLDPGTGAPLEQYF
V: TRBV25-1; length: 15; size: -; D: -; J: TRBJ1-2; DNA: TGTGCCAGCCCCTACTCATACCCCACCCACTATGGCTACACCTTC; CDR3: CASPYSYPTHYGYTF
V: TRBV9; length: 17; size: -; D: TRBD1; J: TRBJ1-4; DNA: TGTGCCAGCAGCGGAGGGGAATGGGACAGGGACGGTGAAAAACTGTTTTTT; CDR3: CASSGGEWDRDGEKLFF
V: TRBV6-1; length: 13; size: -; D: -; J: TRBJ2-7; DNA: TGTGCCAGCAGCCCCCGGGACCGCTACGAGCAGTACTTC; CDR3: CASSPRDRYEQYF
V: TRBV2; length: 13; size: -; D: -; J: TRBJ1-6; DNA: TGTGCCAGCGGAGAGGGAGGGATTTCACCCCTCCACTTT; CDR3: CASGEGGISPLHF
V: TRBV10-3; length: 14; size: -; D: -; J: TRBJ1-1; DNA: TGTGCCATCAGGGACCACGAGCGGAACACTGAAGCTTTCTTT; CDR3: CAIRDHERNTEAFF
V: TRBV11-3; length: 13; size: few; D: -; J: TRBJ1-6; DNA: TGTGCCAGCAGCTTGGGGGATAATTCACCCCTCCACTTT; CDR3: CASSLGDNSPLHF
V: TRBV23-1; length: 13; size: once; D: -; J: TRBJ2-6; DNA: TGCGCCAGCAGAGGCTCTGGGGCCAACGTCCTGACTTTC; CDR3: CASRGSGANVLTF
V: TRBV27; length: 17; size: -; D: TRBD2; J: TRBJ2-1; DNA: TGTGCCAGCAGTTTTACTAGCGGGAGTTCCCCCTACAATGAGCAGTTCTTC; CDR3: CASSFTSGSSPYNEQFF
V: TRBV6-5; length: 16; size: -; D: -; J: TRBJ2-7; DNA: TGTGCCAGCAGTTATCACGGTGTAGGGGGGGCCTACGAGCAGTACTTC; CDR3: CASSYHGVGGAYEQYF
V: TRBV29-1; length: 18; size: -; D: TRBD1; J: TRBJ1-5; DNA: TGCAGCGTTGAAGCAGACAGGGCTGTCGCTGGGGGATATCAGCCCCAGCATTTT; CDR3: CSVEADRAVAGGYQPQHF
V: TRBV2; length: 13; size: -; D: -; J: TRBJ2-7; DNA: TGTGCCAGCAGTGAAGCGCGCGGGGCCGAGCAGTACTTC; CDR3: CASSEARGAEQYF
V: TRBV29-1; length: 12; size: once; D: -; J: TRBJ1-2; DNA: TGCAGCGTCCCGGAAGGATCACTAGGCTACACCTTC; CDR3: CSVPEGSLGYTF
V: TRBV5-6; length: 18; size: -; D: -; J: TRBJ2-7; DNA: TGTGCCAGCAGCTTGAGCCCTAGTGCCACAGTCCCGACCTACGAGCAGTACTTC; CDR3: CASSLSPSATVPTYEQYF
V: TRBV7-9; length: 12; size: few; D: -; J: TRBJ1-2; DNA: TGTGCCAGCAGCCTCGGAGCTCTATTTGACACCTTC; CDR3: CASSLGALFDTF
V: TRBV28; length: 14; size: -; D: -; J: TRBJ2-5; DNA: TGTGCCACCGGCATTCTGAGGATAGGAGAGACCCAGTACTTC; CDR3: CATGILRIGETQYF
V: TRBV19; length: 13; size: -; D: TRBD2; J: TRBJ2-7; DNA: TGTGCCAGTAGACTAGCGGGAGCAAACGAGCAGTACTTC; CDR3: CASRLAGANEQYF